Listed below are T cell receptor beta chains from one sample, sequenced in a study of T cell responses to AZD1222 COVID-19 vaccine. Clones were read by immunoSEQ multiplex PCR, and TCRdb kept only the in-frame ones, dropping some. Of tens of thousands of clones listed, approximately 90% were seen once; the top ten hold less than 4%. The starting material was peripheral blood, obtained 28 days after the second AZD1222 dose. The source is an adult who received the AZD1222 COVID-19 vaccine. CDR3s leave out the opening cysteine and the closing phenylalanine or tryptophan.

>TRBJ2-7|TRBV28
ASSPAGTGLWEQY
>TRBJ2-1|TRBV5-1
ASSLVSNEQF
>TRBJ1-5|TRBV6-1
ASSETNSNQPQH
>TRBJ1-2|TRBV14
ASSATGTHGYT
>TRBJ2-7|TRBV7-9
ASSLGDRGGQY
>TRBJ2-5|TRBV6-1
ASSEIRQETQY
>TRBJ2-1|TRBV7-9
ASSPLGGGGALNEQF
>TRBJ1-5|TRBV27
ASSPRQVVGNQPQH
>TRBJ1-2|TRBV11-2
ASSLTSYGYT
>TRBJ2-7|TRBV18
ASSPLGPRGLSSYEQY
>TRBJ1-1|TRBV2
ASTTDRVNTEAF
>TRBJ1-4|TRBV7-9
ASSKPADSEKLF
>TRBJ1-4|TRBV6-2/TRBV6-3
ASSYSIREGEKLF
>TRBJ1-2|TRBV5-4
ASSVEGYGYT
>TRBJ2-1|TRBV5-5
ASSFSTARPEQF
>TRBJ1-1|TRBV27
ASTKGFPGTLNTEAF
>TRBJ2-7|TRBV5-4
ASSLSSGFGQY
>TRBJ2-3|TRBV9
ASSARGTGTQY
>TRBJ2-3|TRBV5-4
ASSLKQGELDEDTDTQY
>TRBJ2-2|TRBV6-1
ASSAGPQTIRTGELF
>TRBJ2-2|TRBV9
ASSVEVYTGELF
>TRBJ1-1|TRBV18
ASSPVAESNTEAF
>TRBJ1-1|TRBV12-5
ASGLGQVNTEAF
>TRBJ1-2|TRBV4-1
ASSQGYGYT
>TRBJ1-3|TRBV28
ASSAQNVHFGNTIY
>TRBJ1-1|TRBV19
ASSPTGTGLNTEAF
>TRBJ2-7|TRBV9
ASSARQPSSYEQY
>TRBJ1-6|TRBV18
ASSPIRTEEDPPLH
>TRBJ1-3|TRBV5-1
ASSSGDRSGNTIY
>TRBJ2-1|TRBV7-2
ASSLYGVGNEQF
>TRBJ2-1|TRBV2
ASFDRGRGNEQF
>TRBJ2-7|TRBV3-1/TRBV3-2
ASSHEGGEQY
>TRBJ2-7|TRBV13
ASSFLAGDSYEQY
>TRBJ2-5|TRBV7-9
ASSTQGRQETQY
>TRBJ1-1|TRBV27
ASSLYRVATEAF
>TRBJ2-3|TRBV11-3
ASSPRGSLTDTQY
>TRBJ2-7|TRBV12-5
ASGLDNYEQY
>TRBJ1-1|TRBV2
ASSEQQWSTEAF
>TRBJ2-7|TRBV5-4
ASSLAGTGLYEQY
>TRBJ1-2|TRBV15
ATSRDQGPQGYT
>TRBJ1-2|TRBV7-9
ASSLVGTGNDGYT
>TRBJ2-3|TRBV11-3
ASSQYTDTQY
>TRBJ1-3|TRBV2
ASRGPESGNTIY
>TRBJ1-1|TRBV5-6
ASSFNWDTEAF
>TRBJ1-5|TRBV6-5
ASKKDHNQPQH